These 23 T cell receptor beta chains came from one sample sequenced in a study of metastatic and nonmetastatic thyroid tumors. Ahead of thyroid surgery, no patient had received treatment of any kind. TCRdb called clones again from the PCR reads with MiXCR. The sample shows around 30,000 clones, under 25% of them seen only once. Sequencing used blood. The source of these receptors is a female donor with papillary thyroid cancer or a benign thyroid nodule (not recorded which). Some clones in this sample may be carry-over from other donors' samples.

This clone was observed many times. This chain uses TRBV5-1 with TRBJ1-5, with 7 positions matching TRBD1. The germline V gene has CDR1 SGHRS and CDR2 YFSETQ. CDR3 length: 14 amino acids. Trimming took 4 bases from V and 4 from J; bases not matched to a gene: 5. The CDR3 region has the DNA TGCGCCAGCAGCCTTGGGACAGAAAATCAGCCCCAGCATTTT. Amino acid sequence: CASSLGTENQPQHF. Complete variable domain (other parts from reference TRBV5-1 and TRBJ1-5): KAGVTQTPRYLIKTRGQQVTLSCSPISGHRSVSWYQQTPGQGLQFLFEYFSETQRNKGNFPGRFSGRQFSNSRSEMNVSTLELGDSALYLCASSLGTENQPQHFGDGTRLSIL.

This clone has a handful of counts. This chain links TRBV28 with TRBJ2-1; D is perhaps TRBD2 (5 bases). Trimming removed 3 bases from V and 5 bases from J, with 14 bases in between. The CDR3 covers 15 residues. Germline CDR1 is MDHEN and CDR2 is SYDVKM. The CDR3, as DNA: TGTGCCAGCAGTTTTGCCGGGATCTCTCACAATGAGCAGTTCTTC. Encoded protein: CASSFAGISHNEQFF. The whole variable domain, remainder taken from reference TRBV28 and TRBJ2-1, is DVKVTQSSRYLVKRTGEKVFLECVQDMDHENMFWYRQDPGLGLRLIYFSYDVKMKEKGDIPEGYSVSREKKERFSLILESASTNQTSMYLCASSFAGISHNEQFFGPGTRLTVL.

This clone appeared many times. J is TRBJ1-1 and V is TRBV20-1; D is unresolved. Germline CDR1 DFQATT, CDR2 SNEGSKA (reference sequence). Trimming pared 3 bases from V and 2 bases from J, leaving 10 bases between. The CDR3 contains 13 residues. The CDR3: CSASREINTEAFF. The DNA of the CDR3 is TGCAGTGCTAGTAGGGAAATCAACACTGAAGCTTTCTTT.

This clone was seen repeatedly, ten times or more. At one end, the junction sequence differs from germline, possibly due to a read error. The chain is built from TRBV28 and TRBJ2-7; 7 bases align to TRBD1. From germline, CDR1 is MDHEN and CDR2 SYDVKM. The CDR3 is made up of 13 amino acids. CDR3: CASSGTVSYEQYF. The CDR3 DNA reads TGTGCCAGCAGCGGGACAGTCTCCTACGAGCAGTATTTC.

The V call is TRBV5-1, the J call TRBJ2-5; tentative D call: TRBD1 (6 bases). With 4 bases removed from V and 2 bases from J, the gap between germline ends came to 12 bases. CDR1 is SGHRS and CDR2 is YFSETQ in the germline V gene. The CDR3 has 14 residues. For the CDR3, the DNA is TGCGCCAGCAGCCGCTGGACAGCACAAGAGACCCAGTACTTC. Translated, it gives CASSRWTAQETQYF.

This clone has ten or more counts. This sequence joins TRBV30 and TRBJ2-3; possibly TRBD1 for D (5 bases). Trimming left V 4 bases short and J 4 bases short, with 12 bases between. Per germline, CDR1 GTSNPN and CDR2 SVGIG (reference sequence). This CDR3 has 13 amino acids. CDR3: CAWTANRPDTQYF. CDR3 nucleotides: TGTGCCTGGACGGCCAACAGGCCAGATACGCAGTATTTT.

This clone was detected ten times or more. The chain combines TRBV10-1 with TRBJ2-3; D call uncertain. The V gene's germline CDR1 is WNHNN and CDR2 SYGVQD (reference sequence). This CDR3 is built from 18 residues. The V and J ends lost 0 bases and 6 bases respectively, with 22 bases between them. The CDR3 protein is CASSESRRLRLLLDTQYF. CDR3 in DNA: TGCGCCAGCAGTGAGTCGAGAAGGTTGAGATTATTACTTGATACGCAGTATTTT.

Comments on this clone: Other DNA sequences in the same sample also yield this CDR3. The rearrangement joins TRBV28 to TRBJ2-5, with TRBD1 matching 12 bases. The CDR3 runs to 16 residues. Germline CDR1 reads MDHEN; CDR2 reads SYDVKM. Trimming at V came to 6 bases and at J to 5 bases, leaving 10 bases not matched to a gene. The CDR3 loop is CASSPPGQGAGETQYF. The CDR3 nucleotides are TGTGCCAGCAGCCCCCCGGGACAGGGGGCTGGGGAGACCCAGTACTTC.

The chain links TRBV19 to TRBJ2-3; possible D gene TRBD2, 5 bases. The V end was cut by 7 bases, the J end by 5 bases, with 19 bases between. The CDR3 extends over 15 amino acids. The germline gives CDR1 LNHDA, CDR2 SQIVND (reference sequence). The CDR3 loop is CASTTICNSGDTQYF. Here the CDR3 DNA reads TGTGCCAGTACGACTATCTGCAACTCGGGAGATACGCAGTATTTT.

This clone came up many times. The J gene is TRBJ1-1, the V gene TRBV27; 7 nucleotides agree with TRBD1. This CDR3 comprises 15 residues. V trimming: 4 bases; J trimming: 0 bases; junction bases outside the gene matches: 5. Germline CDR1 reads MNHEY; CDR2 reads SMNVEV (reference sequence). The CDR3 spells CASSYRGMLNTEAFF. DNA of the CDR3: TGTGCCAGCAGTTACAGGGGCATGCTGAACACTGAAGCTTTCTTT.

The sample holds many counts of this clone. The CDR3 DNA reads TGTGCCACCTCAAATTTCCACAGGGGCAGAGAAAAACTGTTTTTT. Encoded protein: CATSNFHRGREKLFF. The V and J genes are TRBV24-1 and TRBJ1-4; 7 positions agree with TRBD1. CDR3 length: 15 amino acids. CDR1 is KGHDR, CDR2 SFDVKD, per germline. The ends lost 9 bases at V and 8 bases at J; junction bases unmatched: 14.

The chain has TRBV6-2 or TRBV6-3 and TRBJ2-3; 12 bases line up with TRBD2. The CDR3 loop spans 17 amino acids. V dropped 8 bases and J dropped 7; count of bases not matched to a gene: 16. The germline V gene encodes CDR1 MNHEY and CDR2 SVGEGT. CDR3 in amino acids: CASRHRLAGGQQYTQYF. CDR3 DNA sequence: TGTGCCAGCCGCCACCGGCTAGCGGGAGGGCAACAGTATACGCAGTATTTT.

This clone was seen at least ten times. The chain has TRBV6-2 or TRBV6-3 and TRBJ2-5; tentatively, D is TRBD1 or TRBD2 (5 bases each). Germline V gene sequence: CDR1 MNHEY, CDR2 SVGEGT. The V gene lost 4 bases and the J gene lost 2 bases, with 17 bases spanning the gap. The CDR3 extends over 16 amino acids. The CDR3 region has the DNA TGTGCCAGCAGTTTGCGGGCCGGGACGCAGCAAGAGACCCAGTACTTC. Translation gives CASSLRAGTQQETQYF.

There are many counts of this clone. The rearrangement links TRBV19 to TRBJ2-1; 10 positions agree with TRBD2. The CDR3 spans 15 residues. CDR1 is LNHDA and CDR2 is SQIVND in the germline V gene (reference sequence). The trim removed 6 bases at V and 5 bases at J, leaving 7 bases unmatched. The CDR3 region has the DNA TGTGCCAGTAGCCCTAGCGGGAGAGTCAACAATGAGCAGTTCTTC. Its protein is CASSPSGRVNNEQFF. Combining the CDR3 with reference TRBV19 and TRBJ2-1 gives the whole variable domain DGGITQSPKYLFRKEGQNVTLSCEQNLNHDAMYWYRQDPGQGLRLIYYSQIVNDFQKGDIAEGYSVSREKKESFPLTVTSAQKNPTAFYLCASSPSGRVNNEQFFGPGTRLTVL.

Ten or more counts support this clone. CDR3 residues: CASSIEFGGGADADGYTF. The CDR3 DNA reads TGTGCCAGTAGTATAGAGTTCGGGGGGGGAGCGGACGCAGATGGCTACACCTTC. The chain couples TRBV19 to TRBJ1-2; D is perhaps TRBD1 (5 bases). Trimming took off 0 bases at V and 6 bases at J, with 23 bases between the two ends. CDR1 is LNHDA and CDR2 is SQIVND in the germline V gene (reference sequence). The CDR3 spans 18 residues.

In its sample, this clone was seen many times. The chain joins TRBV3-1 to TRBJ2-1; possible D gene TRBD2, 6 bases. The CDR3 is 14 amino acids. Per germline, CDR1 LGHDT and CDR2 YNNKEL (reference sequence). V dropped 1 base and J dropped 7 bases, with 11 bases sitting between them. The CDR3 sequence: CASSQGRVWNEQFF. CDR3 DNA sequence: TGTGCCAGCAGCCAAGGGAGGGTCTGGAATGAGCAGTTCTTC.

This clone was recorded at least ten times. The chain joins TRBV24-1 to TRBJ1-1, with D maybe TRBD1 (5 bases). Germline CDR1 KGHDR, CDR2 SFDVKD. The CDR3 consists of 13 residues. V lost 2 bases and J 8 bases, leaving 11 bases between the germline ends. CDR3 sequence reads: CATSDSGRGEAFF. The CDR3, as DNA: TGTGCCACCAGTGATTCCGGACGGGGGGAAGCTTTCTTT.

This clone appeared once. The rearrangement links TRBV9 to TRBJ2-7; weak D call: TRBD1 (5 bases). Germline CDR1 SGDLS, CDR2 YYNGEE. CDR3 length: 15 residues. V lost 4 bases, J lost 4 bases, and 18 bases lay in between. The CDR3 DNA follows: TGTGCCAGCAGCCCCCGTACATGGGGCGGATACGAGCAGTACTTC. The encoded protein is CASSPRTWGGYEQYF.

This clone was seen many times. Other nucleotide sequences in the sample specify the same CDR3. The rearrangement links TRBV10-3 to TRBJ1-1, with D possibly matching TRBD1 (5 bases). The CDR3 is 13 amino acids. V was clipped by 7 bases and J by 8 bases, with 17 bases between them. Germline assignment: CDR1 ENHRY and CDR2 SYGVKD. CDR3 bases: TGTGCCATCAACGTTGCTTACGGGGGAGAAGCTTTCTTT. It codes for CAINVAYGGEAFF.

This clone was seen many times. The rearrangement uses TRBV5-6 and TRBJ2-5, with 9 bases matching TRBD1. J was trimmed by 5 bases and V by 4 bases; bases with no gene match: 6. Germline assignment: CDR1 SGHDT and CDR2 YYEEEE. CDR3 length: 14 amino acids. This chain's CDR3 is CASSRTGGGETQYF. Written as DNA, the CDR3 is TGTGCCAGCAGCCGAACAGGGGGCGGGGAGACCCAGTACTTC.

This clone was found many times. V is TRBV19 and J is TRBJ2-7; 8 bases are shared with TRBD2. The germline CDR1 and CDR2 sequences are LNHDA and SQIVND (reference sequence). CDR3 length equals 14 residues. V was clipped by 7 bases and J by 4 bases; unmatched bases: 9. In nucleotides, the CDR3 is TGTGCCAGTACCAGGGATAGCGGGAATTACGAGCAGTACTTC. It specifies CASTRDSGNYEQYF.

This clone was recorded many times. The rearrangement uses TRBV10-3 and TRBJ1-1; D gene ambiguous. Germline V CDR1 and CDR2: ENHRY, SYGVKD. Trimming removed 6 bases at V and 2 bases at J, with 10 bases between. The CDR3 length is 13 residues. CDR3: CAIRTTENTEAFF. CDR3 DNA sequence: TGTGCCATCAGGACTACAGAAAACACTGAAGCTTTCTTT.

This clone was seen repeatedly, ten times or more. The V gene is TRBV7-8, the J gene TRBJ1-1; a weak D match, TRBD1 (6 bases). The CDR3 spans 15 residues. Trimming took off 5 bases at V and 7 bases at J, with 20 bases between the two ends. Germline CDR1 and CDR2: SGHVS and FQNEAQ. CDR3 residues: CASSVNRVSPGEAFF. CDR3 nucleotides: TGTGCCAGCAGCGTCAACAGGGTGTCGCCGGGTGAAGCTTTCTTT.